This entry describes one T cell receptor (beta chain). In TCRdb, the 5' RACE reads were re-called with MiXCR into one record per CDR3 protein. The sample has roughly 86,000 distinct CDR3 sequences; roughly 5.7% are singletons. The data are from a study of early T cells in non-severe SARS-CoV-2 infection. Study at large: The chains were unpaired, and the sequenced material was bulk RNA from unsorted whole blood.

The CDR3 runs 15 residues. Trimming at V came to 3 bases and at J to 5 bases, leaving 10 bases not matched to a gene. Germline V lookup: CDR1 DFQATT, CDR2 SNEGSKA (reference sequence). The origin of this receptor is an adult who was a healthcare worker with PCR-confirmed SARS-CoV-2 infection or an uninfected control (not recorded which). Specimen: whole blood. The rearrangement links TRBV20-1 to TRBJ1-5, with TRBD1 matching over 7 bases. The CDR3 DNA is TGCAGTGCTAGGAGCCCTGGGCAGGGGGATCAGCCCCAGCATTTT. Amino acid sequence: CSARSPGQGDQPQHF.